A single sample is the source of the 18 T cell receptor beta chains below, sequenced in a study of T cell changes during pregnancy in multiple sclerosis. Libraries were prepared by immunoSEQ multiplex PCR; TCRdb keeps only in-frame clonotypes and omits some of them. Among under 85,000 clones listed, 90% were seen once. The source material was peripheral blood, sampled in the third trimester of pregnancy. Receptors were obtained from a female donor with multiple sclerosis, enrolled in a pregnancy study.

The chain joins TRBV19 to TRBJ1-4; TRBD1 agrees at 9 bases. V lost 4 bases, J lost 3 bases, and 3 bases stayed unmatched. The CDR3 sequence is 15 residues long. Germline CDR1 is LNHDA and CDR2 is SQIVND (reference sequence). The CDR3 sequence: CASSRGTGPNEKLFF. In DNA form, the CDR3 reads TGTGCCAGTAGTAGGGGGACAGGGCCTAATGAAAAACTGTTTTTT.

The V and J genes are TRBV5-1 and TRBJ2-1; 10 bases fit TRBD2. Germline V lookup: CDR1 SGHRS, CDR2 YFSETQ. The CDR3 has 14 amino acids. V shed 0 bases and J 8 bases; nucleotides not matched to a gene: 2. CDR3 nucleotides: TGCGCCAGCAGCTTGGCAAGCGGGAGGGATGAGCAGTTCTTC. Protein sequence: CASSLASGRDEQFF.

V gene TRBV7-9 combines with J gene TRBJ1-4, with TRBD1 as a possible D gene (6 bases). V gave up 6 bases and J gave up 4 bases, with 21 bases separating them. The CDR3 totals 17 residues. CDR1 and CDR2 from the germline V gene are SEHNR and FQNEAQ (reference sequence). CDR3 loop: CASSSTRSGADNEKLFF. The CDR3 region has the DNA TGTGCCAGCAGTTCGACACGTTCAGGGGCCGATAATGAAAAACTGTTTTTT.

J is TRBJ1-1 and V is TRBV18, with D possibly TRBD1 on 6 matching bases. The germline V gene has CDR1 KGHSH and CDR2 LQKENI. V lost 2 bases and J lost 0, with 16 bases in between. This CDR3 contains 17 residues. Here the CDR3 DNA reads TGTGCCAGCTCACCAGGAGTGGCAGGGACAATGAACACTGAAGCTTTCTTT. The encoded protein is CASSPGVAGTMNTEAFF. The full variable domain, with the rest looked up from reference TRBV18 and TRBJ1-1, is NAGVMQNPRHLVRRRGQEARLRCSPMKGHSHVYWYRQLPEEGLKFMVYLQKENIIDESGMPKERFSAEFPKEGPSILRIQQVVRGDSAAYFCASSPGVAGTMNTEAFFGQGTRLTVV.

The genes are TRBV7-8 and TRBJ2-1; 9 nucleotides line up with TRBD2. Germline-derived CDR1 and CDR2 are SGHVS and FQNEAQ. The length of the CDR3 is 15 residues. J was trimmed by 3 bases and V by 5 bases; bases with no gene match: 5. The CDR3, as DNA: TGTGCCAGCAGCATACGTAGCGGGGGCTACAATGAGCAGTTCTTC. Its translation: CASSIRSGGYNEQFF. The full variable domain, rest sourced from reference TRBV7-8 and TRBJ2-1, is GAGVSQSPRYKVAKRGQDVALRCDPISGHVSLFWYQQALGQGPEFLTYFQNEAQLDKSGLPSDRFFAERPEGSVSTLKIQRTQQEDSAVYLCASSIRSGGYNEQFFGPGTRLTVL.

This clone showed up just once. The CDR3 nucleotides are TGTGCCAGCAGCTTAGTAAGTCAGGAAGAGACCCAGTACTTC. This translates into CASSLVSQEETQYF. The genes are TRBV7-9 and TRBJ2-5; D gene ambiguous. V was trimmed by 1 base and J by 3 bases, leaving 9 bases between them. The V gene's germline CDR1 is SEHNR and CDR2 FQNEAQ (reference sequence). This CDR3 contains 14 residues.

The chain has TRBV9 and TRBJ2-7, with D maybe TRBD2 (5 bases). Germline V CDR1 and CDR2: SGDLS, YYNGEE. The CDR3 contains 15 residues. V shed 3 bases and J shed 6 bases, with 19 bases lying between them. Here the CDR3 DNA reads TGTGCCAGCAGCGGGGGAGCGGCAACCCTATCCGAGCAGTACTTC. As protein: CASSGGAATLSEQYF.

The chain carries TRBV11-2 and TRBJ2-2; D uncertain. The CDR3 consists of 14 residues. V shed 1 base and J shed 7 bases, with 10 bases lying between them. Looked up from germline, CDR1 is SGHAT and CDR2 is FQNNGV. CDR3 loop: CASSLGFAGGELFF. CDR3 sequence (DNA): TGTGCCAGCAGCTTAGGATTCGCCGGCGGGGAGCTGTTTTTT.

This clone occurred a few times. The chain carries TRBV11-1 and TRBJ1-1; TRBD1 is a possible D gene (5 bases). The V gene lost 1 base and the J gene lost 0 bases, with 15 bases spanning the gap. Germline values: CDR1 SGHAT, CDR2 FQDESV (reference sequence). This CDR3 is built from 17 residues. CDR3 coding DNA: TGTGCCAGCAGCTTAGTTGCGGCGGGGCCAATGAACACTGAAGCTTTCTTT. This translates into CASSLVAAGPMNTEAFF.

This chain links TRBV19 with TRBJ1-1, with TRBD1 identical over 7 bases. With 3 bases clipped from V and 0 bases from J, the junction kept 7 bases outside the gene matches. Germline assignment: CDR1 LNHDA and CDR2 SQIVND (reference sequence). There are 16 residues in the CDR3. This CDR3 is CASSIRQGSLNTEAFF. In nucleotides, the CDR3 is TGTGCCAGTAGTATCAGACAGGGCTCGCTGAACACTGAAGCTTTCTTT. The whole variable domain, remainder taken from reference TRBV19 and TRBJ1-1, is DGGITQSPKYLFRKEGQNVTLSCEQNLNHDAMYWYRQDPGQGLRLIYYSQIVNDFQKGDIAEGYSVSREKKESFPLTVTSAQKNPTAFYLCASSIRQGSLNTEAFFGQGTRLTVV.

The V and J genes are TRBV23-1 and TRBJ1-1; possible D gene TRBD1, 5 bases. TRBV23-1 is designated an ORF whose function remains uncertain. The CDR3 sequence is 18 residues long. Trimming pared 2 bases from V and 4 bases from J, leaving 23 bases between. The CDR3 protein is CASSQEKRGAGCPTEAFF. CDR3 DNA sequence: TGCGCCAGCAGTCAAGAAAAAAGGGGCGCGGGATGTCCCACTGAAGCTTTCTTT.

The V call is TRBV30, the J call TRBJ2-2; TRBD1 matches at 8 bases. Per the germline V gene, CDR1 is GTSNPN and CDR2 is SVGIG (reference sequence). The CDR3 runs to 14 residues. V shed 0 bases and J 4 bases; nucleotides not matched to a gene: 1. CDR3 amino acids: CAWSVTGGTGELFF. As DNA, the CDR3 is TGTGCCTGGAGTGTTACAGGGGGCACCGGGGAGCTGTTTTTT.

This sequence joins TRBV11-2 and TRBJ2-1; possible D gene TRBD2, 5 bases. The CDR3 has 13 residues. Trimming stripped 4 bases from V and 10 bases from J, with 14 bases between. Germline-derived CDR1 and CDR2 are SGHAT and FQNNGV. As DNA, the CDR3 is TGTGCCAGCAGCTCCCTAAGGACTGGCGAGCAGTTCTTC. Translation gives CASSSLRTGEQFF.

J is TRBJ2-3 and V is TRBV6-4; 13 bases are shared with TRBD2. Germline V gene sequence: CDR1 MRHNA, CDR2 SNTAGT. The CDR3 totals 20 residues. Trimming removed 5 bases from V and 0 bases from J; junction bases left unmatched: 14. CDR3 bases: TGTGCCAGCAGTTTGCGAGAGTTTGGACTAGCGGGGGCTAGCACAGATACGCAGTATTTT. Its translation is CASSLREFGLAGASTDTQYF.

The rearrangement uses TRBV4-1 and TRBJ2-2; D call uncertain. CDR3 length: 13 residues. With 0 bases removed from V and 8 bases from J, the gap between germline ends came to 7 bases. Germline assignment: CDR1 MGHRA and CDR2 YSYEKL. This CDR3 reads CASSQETEGELFF. Here the CDR3 DNA reads TGCGCCAGCAGCCAAGAGACTGAAGGGGAGCTGTTTTTT.

CDR3 loop: CASSTDRVYNEQFF. The CDR3 DNA reads TGTGCCAGTAGTACAGACAGGGTCTACAATGAGCAGTTCTTC. The chain carries TRBV19 and TRBJ2-1; 7 bases align to TRBD1. CDR1 is LNHDA and CDR2 is SQIVND in the germline V gene (reference sequence). V shed 4 bases, J shed 3 bases, and the junction held 3 bases outside the gene matches. CDR3 length: 14 residues.

This rearrangement joins TRBV30 to TRBJ1-2; tentatively, D is TRBD1 (5 bases). Trimming shortened V by 2 bases and J by 7 bases, and 14 bases separated the two germline ends. This CDR3 comprises 13 residues. Germline V CDR1 and CDR2: GTSNPN, SVGIG (reference sequence). The CDR3 sequence is CAWSLHGTGGYTF. In nucleotides, the CDR3 is TGTGCCTGGAGTCTACACGGCACAGGTGGCTACACCTTC.

The chain combines TRBV10-3 with TRBJ1-2, with D perhaps matching TRBD1 (6 bases). The CDR3 sequence is 13 residues long. V was shortened by 8 bases and J by 4 bases, with 14 bases between the two germline ends. Germline CDR1 reads ENHRY; CDR2 reads SYGVKD. The CDR3 loop is CAIGIQGSYGYTF. The CDR3 bases are TGTGCCATCGGAATACAGGGAAGCTATGGCTACACCTTC.